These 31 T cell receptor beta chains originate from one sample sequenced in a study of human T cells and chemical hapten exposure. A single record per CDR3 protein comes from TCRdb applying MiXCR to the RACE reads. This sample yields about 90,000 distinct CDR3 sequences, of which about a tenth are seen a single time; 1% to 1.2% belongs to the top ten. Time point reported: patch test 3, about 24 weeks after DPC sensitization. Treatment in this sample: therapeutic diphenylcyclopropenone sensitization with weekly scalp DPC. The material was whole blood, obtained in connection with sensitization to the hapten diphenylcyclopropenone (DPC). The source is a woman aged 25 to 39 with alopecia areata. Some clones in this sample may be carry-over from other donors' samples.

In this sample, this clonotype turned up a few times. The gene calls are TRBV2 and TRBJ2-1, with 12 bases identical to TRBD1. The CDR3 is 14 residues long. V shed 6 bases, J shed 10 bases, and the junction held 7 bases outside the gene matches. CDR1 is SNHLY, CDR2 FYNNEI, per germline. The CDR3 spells CASRAGTGGWEQFF. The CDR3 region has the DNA TGTGCCAGCAGGGCCGGGACAGGGGGCTGGGAGCAGTTCTTC.

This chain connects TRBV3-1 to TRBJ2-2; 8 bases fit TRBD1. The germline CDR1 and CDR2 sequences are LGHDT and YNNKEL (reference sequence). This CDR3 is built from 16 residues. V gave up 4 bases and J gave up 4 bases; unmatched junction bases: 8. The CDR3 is CASSLEDRVGTGELFF. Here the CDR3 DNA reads TGTGCCAGCAGCCTCGAGGACAGGGTTGGCACCGGGGAGCTGTTTTTT.

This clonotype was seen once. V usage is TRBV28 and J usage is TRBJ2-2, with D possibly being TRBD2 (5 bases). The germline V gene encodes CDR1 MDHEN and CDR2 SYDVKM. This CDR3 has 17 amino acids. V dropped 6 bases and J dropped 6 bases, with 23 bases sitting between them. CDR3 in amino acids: CASSPLGVLGIPGELFF. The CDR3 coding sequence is TGTGCCAGCAGCCCTCTCGGGGTGCTAGGTATCCCCGGGGAGCTGTTTTTT.

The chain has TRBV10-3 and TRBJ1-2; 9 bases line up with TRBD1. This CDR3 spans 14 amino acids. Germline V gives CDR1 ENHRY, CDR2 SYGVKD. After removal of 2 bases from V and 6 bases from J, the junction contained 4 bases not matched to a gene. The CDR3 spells CAISETDRGDGYTF. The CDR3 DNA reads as TGTGCCATCAGTGAGACGGACAGGGGAGATGGCTACACCTTC.

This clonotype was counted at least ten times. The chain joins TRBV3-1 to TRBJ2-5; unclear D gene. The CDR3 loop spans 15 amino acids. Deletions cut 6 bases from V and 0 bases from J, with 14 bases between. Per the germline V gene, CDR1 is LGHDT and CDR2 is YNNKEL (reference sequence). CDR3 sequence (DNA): TGTGCCAGCAGTCCGCGACACATGTACCAAGAGACCCAGTACTTC. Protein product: CASSPRHMYQETQYF.

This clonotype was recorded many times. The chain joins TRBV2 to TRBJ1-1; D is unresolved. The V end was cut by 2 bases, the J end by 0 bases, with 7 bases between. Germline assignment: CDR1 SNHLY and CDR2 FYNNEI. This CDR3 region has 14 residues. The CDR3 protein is CASSEYLVNTEAFF. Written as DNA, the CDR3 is TGTGCCAGCAGTGAATACCTCGTGAACACTGAAGCTTTCTTT. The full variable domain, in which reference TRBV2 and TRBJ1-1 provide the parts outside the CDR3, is EPEVTQTPSHQVTQMGQEVILRCVPISNHLYFYWYRQILGQKVEFLVSFYNNEISEKSEIFDDQFSVERPDGSNFTLKIRSTKLEDSAMYFCASSEYLVNTEAFFGQGTRLTVV.

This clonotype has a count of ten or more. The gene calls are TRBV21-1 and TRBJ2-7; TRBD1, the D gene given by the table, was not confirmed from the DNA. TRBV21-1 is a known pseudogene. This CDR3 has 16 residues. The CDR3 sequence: CASSKTDPLRIYEQYV. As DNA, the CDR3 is TGTGCCAGCAGCAAAACGGACCCCCTGAGGATTTACGAGCAGTACGTC.

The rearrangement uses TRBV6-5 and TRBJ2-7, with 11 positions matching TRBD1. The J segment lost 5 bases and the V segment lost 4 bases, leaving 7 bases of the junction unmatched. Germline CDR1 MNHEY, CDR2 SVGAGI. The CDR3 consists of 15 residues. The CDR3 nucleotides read TGTGCCAGCAGTTCTCCGGGACAGGGGGTGAACGAGCAGTACTTC. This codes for CASSSPGQGVNEQYF.

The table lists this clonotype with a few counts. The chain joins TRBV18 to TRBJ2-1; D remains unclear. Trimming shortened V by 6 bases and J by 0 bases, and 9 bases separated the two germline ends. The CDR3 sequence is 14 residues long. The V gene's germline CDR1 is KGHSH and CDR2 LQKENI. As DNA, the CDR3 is TGTGCCAGCTCTACAGAGATCTCCTACAATGAGCAGTTCTTC. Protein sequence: CASSTEISYNEQFF.

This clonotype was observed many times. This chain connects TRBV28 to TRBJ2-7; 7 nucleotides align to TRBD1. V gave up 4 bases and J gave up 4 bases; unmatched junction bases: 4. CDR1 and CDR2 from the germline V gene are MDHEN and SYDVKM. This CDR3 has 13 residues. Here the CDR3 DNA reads TGTGCCAGCAGTTGGGACAGCGGATACGAGCAGTACGTC. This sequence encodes CASSWDSGYEQYV.

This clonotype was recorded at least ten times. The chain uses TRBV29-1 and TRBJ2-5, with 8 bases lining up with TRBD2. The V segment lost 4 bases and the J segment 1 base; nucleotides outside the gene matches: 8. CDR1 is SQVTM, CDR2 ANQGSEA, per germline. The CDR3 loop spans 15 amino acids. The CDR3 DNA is TGCAGCGTTGCGGGGGGGAAGGCAGCCCAAGAGACCCAGTACTTC. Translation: CSVAGGKAAQETQYF.

CDR3 DNA: TGTGCCAGCAGTAAAGGGGGCGAGAACACTGAAGCTTTCTTT. This codes for CASSKGGENTEAFF. V is TRBV12-3 or TRBV12-4 and J is TRBJ1-1, with 7 bases matching TRBD1. The CDR3 consists of 14 residues. The junction had 4 bases not matched to a gene; V was cut back by 5 bases and J by 1 base.

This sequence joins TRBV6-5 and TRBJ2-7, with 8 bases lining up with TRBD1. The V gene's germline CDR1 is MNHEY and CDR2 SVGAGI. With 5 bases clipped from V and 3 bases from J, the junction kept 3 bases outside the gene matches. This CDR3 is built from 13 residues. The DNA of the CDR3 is TGTGCCAGCAGTCAGGGACAGGACTACGAGCAGTACTTC. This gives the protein CASSQGQDYEQYF.

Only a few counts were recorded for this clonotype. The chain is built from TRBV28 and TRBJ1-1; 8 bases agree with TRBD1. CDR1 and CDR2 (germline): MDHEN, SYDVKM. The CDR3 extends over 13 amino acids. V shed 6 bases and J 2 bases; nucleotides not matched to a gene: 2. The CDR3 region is CASRGQVNTEAFF. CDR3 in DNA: TGTGCCAGCAGGGGACAGGTTAACACTGAAGCTTTCTTT.

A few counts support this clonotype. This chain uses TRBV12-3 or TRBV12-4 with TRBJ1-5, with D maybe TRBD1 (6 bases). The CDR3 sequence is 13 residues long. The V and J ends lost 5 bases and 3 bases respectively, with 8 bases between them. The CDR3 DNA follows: TGTGCCAGCAGTGACAGGAACAATCAGCCCCAGCATTTT. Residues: CASSDRNNQPQHF.

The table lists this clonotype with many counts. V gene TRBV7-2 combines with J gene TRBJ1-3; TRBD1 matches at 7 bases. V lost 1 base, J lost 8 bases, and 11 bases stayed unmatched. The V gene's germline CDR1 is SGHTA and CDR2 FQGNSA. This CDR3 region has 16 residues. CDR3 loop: CASSLGDSGSGYTIYF. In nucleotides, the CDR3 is TGTGCCAGCAGCTTAGGGGACAGCGGGTCGGGGTACACCATATATTTT.

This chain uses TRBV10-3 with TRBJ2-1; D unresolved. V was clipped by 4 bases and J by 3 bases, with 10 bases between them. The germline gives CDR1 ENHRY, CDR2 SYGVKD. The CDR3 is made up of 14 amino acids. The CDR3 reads CAISVAEIYNEQFF. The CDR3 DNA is TGTGCCATCAGTGTTGCGGAGATCTACAATGAGCAGTTCTTC.

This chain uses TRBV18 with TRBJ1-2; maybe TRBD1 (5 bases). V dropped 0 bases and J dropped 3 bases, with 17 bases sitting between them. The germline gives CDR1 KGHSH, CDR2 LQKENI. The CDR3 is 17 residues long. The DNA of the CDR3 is TGTGCCAGCTCACCACCCTTGGGGCAGGGTCCATACTATGGCTACACCTTC. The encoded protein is CASSPPLGQGPYYGYTF.

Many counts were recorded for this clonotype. Written as DNA, the CDR3 is TGTGCCAGCAGTTACTCGTCAGGGTCGAGGTGGGCTTTCTTT. Translation: CASSYSSGSRWAFF. The chain couples TRBV6-2 or TRBV6-3 to TRBJ1-1, with TRBD1 as a possible D gene (5 bases). The CDR3 loop spans 14 amino acids. V was trimmed by 0 bases and J by 11 bases, leaving 16 bases between them. The germline V gene has CDR1 MNHEY and CDR2 SVGEGT.

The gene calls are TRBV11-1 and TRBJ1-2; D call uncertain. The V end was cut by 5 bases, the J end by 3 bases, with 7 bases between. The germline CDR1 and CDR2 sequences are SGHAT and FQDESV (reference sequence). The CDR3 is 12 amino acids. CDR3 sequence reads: CASSQEDYGYTF. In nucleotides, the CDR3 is TGTGCCAGCAGCCAAGAAGACTATGGCTACACCTTC. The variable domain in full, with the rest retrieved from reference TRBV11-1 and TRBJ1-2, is EAEVAQSPRYKITEKSQAVAFWCDPISGHATLYWYRQILGQGPELLVQFQDESVVDDSQLPKDRFSAERLKGVDSTLKIQPAELGDSAMYLCASSQEDYGYTFGSGTRLTVV.

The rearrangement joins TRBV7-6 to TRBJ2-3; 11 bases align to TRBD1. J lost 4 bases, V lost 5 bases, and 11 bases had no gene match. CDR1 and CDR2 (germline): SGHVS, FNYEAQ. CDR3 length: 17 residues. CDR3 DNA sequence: TGTGCCAGCAGCAGCAAAGGACAGGGGGCAATCGCAGATACGCAGTATTTT. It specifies CASSSKGQGAIADTQYF.

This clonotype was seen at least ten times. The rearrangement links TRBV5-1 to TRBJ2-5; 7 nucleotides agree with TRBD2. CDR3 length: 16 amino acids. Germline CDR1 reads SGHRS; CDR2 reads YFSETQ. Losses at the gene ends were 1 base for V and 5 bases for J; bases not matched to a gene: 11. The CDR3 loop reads CASSLFPAGEEETQYF. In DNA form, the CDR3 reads TGCGCCAGCAGCTTGTTCCCGGCGGGAGAAGAGGAGACCCAGTACTTC.

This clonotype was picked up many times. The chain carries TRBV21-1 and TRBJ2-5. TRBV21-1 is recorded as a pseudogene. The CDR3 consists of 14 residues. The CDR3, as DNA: TGTGCCAGCAGCAGACGACGGAAACAAGAGACCCAGTACTTC. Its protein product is CASSRRRKQETQYF.

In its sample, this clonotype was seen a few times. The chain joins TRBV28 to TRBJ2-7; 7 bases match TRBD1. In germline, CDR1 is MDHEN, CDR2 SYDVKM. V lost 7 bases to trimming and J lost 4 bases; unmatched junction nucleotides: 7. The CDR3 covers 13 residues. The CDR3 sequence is CASTGQARYEQYF. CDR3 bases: TGTGCCAGCACAGGACAGGCGAGGTACGAGCAGTACTTC. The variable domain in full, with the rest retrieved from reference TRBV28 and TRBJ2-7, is DVKVTQSSRYLVKRTGEKVFLECVQDMDHENMFWYRQDPGLGLRLIYFSYDVKMKEKGDIPEGYSVSREKKERFSLILESASTNQTSMYLCASTGQARYEQYFGPGTRLTVT.

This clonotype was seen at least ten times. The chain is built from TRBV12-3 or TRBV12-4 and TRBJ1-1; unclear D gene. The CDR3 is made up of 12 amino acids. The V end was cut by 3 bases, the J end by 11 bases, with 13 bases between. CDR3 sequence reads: CASSFGEMGAFF. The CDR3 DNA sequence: TGTGCCAGCAGTTTCGGGGAAATGGGGGCTTTCTTT.

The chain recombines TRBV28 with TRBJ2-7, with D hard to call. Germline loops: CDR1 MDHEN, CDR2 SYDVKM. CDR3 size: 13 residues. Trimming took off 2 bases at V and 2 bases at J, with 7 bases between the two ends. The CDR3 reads CASSLGQTYEQYV. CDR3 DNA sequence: TGTGCCAGCAGTTTAGGGCAGACCTACGAGCAGTACGTC.

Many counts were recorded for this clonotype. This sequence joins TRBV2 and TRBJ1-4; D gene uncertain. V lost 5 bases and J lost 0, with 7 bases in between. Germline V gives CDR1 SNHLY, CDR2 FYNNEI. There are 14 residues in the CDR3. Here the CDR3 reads CASSYLSTNEKLFF. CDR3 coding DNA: TGTGCCAGCAGTTACTTGTCAACTAATGAAAAACTGTTTTTT.

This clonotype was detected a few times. CDR3 loop: CASSLTGISADTQYF. CDR3 nucleotide sequence: TGTGCCAGCAGCCTCACAGGGATCTCCGCAGATACGCAGTATTTT. J is TRBJ2-3 and V is TRBV12-3 or TRBV12-4; possibly TRBD1 for D (6 bases). The length of the CDR3 is 15 residues. Trimming took 6 bases from V and 4 from J, leaving 17 bases between them.

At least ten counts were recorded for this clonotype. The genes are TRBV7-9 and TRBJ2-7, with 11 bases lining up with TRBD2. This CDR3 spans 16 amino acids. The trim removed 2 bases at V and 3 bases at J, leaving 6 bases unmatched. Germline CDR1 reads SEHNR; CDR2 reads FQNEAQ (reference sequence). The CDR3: CASSLSGLAGLYEQYF. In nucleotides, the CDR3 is TGTGCCAGCAGCTTATCAGGACTAGCGGGTCTCTACGAGCAGTACTTC.

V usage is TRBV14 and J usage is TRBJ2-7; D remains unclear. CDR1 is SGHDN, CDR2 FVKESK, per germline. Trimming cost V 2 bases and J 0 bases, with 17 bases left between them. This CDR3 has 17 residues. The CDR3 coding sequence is TGTGCCAGCAGCCAAAACGCCCTAGGCAGGTTCTCCTACGAGCAGTACTTC. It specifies CASSQNALGRFSYEQYF.

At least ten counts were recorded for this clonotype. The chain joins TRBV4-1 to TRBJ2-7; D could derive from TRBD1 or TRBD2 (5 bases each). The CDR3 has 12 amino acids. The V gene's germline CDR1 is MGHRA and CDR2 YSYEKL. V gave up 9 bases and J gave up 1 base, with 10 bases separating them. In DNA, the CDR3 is TGCGCCAGGGTAGGGACGTCCTACGAGCAGTACGTC. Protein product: CARVGTSYEQYV.